Each of the 8 T cell receptor beta chains below was sequenced from the same sample in a study of T cell responses to AZD1222 COVID-19 vaccine (dated by TCRdb to the early 2020s). Library prep was done by the immunoSEQ multiplex PCR assay. In its TCRdb copy, this immuneACCESS table keeps in-frame sequences only and misses some clones. Where compared with another copy, unresolved V genes explain less than half of these, and the others have no known cause. For this sample the table gives some 83,000 clones, of which approximately 90% were detected only once. The ten largest account for 5% to 6% of the sample. Sample time point, as interpreted from the label and publication: baseline before first vaccination. The material sequenced was peripheral blood, taken on day 0 of AZD1222 vaccination. These receptors all come from an adult in good health.

This chain connects TRBV5-1 to TRBJ1-1; D is perhaps TRBD1 (5 bases). CDR1 and CDR2 (germline): SGHRS, YFSETQ. The CDR3 totals 13 residues. V lost 1 base and J 6 bases, leaving 10 bases between the germline ends. Here the CDR3 DNA reads TGCGCCAGCAGCTTGATCTCGGGGGCTGAAGCTTTCTTT. Protein sequence: CASSLISGAEAFF.

J is TRBJ2-3 and V is TRBV7-8; 7 bases map to TRBD2. The V and J ends lost 2 bases and 0 bases, in that order; junction bases with no gene match: 11. Germline CDR1 reads SGHVS; CDR2 reads FQNEAQ. The CDR3 loop spans 18 amino acids. The CDR3 nucleotides are TGTGCCAGCAGCTTAACCCCTAGCGGTCCTATAAGCACAGATACGCAGTATTTT. This gives the protein CASSLTPSGPISTDTQYF.

The chain uses TRBV6-5 and TRBJ1-5; a weak D match, TRBD1 (5 bases). V was clipped by 6 bases and J by 3 bases, with 9 bases between them. The CDR3 length is 13 residues. The germline V gene encodes CDR1 MNHEY and CDR2 SVGAGI. The CDR3 reads CASSLRDNQPQHF. In DNA form, the CDR3 reads TGTGCCAGCAGCCTCAGGGACAATCAGCCCCAGCATTTT.

This clone came up once. The V gene is TRBV29-1, the J gene TRBJ1-1; 10 nucleotides match TRBD1. Looked up from germline, CDR1 is SQVTM and CDR2 is ANQGSEA. After removal of 3 bases from V and 7 bases from J, the junction contained 5 bases not matched to a gene. This CDR3 has 13 amino acids. This CDR3 reads CSVDDRGLSEAFF. CDR3 sequence (DNA): TGCAGCGTTGACGACAGGGGGCTGAGTGAAGCTTTCTTT.

J is TRBJ2-7 and V is TRBV3-1 (or the pseudogene TRBV3-2), with 7 bases matching TRBD2. The germline V gene encodes CDR1 LGHDT and CDR2 YNNKEL (reference sequence). The V segment lost 6 bases and the J segment 0 bases; nucleotides outside the gene matches: 17. The CDR3 spans 18 residues. The CDR3, as DNA: TGTGCCAGCAGTCCCTTGACGGGGGGATTAAGGAGCTCCTACGAGCAGTACTTC. Amino acid sequence: CASSPLTGGLRSSYEQYF.

The chain is built from TRBV12-3 or TRBV12-4 and TRBJ2-1; D not certain. V gave up 5 bases and J gave up 6 bases, with 8 bases separating them. The CDR3 is 12 residues long. CDR3 in DNA: TGTGCCAGCAGTCCTTCCCCCAATGAGCAGTTCTTC. It codes for CASSPSPNEQFF.

This chain connects TRBV27 to TRBJ1-5; no clear D gene. V dropped 1 base and J dropped 2 bases, with 3 bases sitting between them. Germline loops: CDR1 MNHEY, CDR2 SMNVEV (reference sequence). The CDR3 has 13 amino acids. The CDR3 is CASSLLGNQPQHF. In DNA form, the CDR3 reads TGTGCCAGCAGTTTATTAGGCAATCAGCCCCAGCATTTT.

The chain couples TRBV19 to TRBJ2-4; 12 bases align to TRBD1. V lost 6 bases, J lost 0 bases, and 6 bases stayed unmatched. Germline CDR1 reads LNHDA; CDR2 reads SQIVND (reference sequence). The CDR3 is 17 residues long. DNA for the CDR3: TGTGCCAGTAGCCCCGGGACAGGGGGCGAAGCCAAAAACATTCAGTACTTC. Translation gives CASSPGTGGEAKNIQYF.